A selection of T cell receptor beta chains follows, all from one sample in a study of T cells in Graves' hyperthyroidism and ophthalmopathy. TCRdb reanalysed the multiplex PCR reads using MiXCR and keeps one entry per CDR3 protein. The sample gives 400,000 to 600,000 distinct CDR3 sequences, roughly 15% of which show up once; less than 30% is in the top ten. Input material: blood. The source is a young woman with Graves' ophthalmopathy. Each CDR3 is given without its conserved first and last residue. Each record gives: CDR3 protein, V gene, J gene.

CDR3aa: ASSRDGTNTGELF; v_gene: TRBV7-3; j_gene: TRBJ2-2
CDR3aa: ASSQGVIAGVETQY; v_gene: TRBV14; j_gene: TRBJ2-5
CDR3aa: AISESSLRTSGSIDEQY; v_gene: TRBV10-3; j_gene: TRBJ2-7
CDR3aa: ASSYGRDAF; v_gene: TRBV6-5; j_gene: TRBJ1-1
CDR3aa: ASKLAGVGTDTQY; v_gene: TRBV2; j_gene: TRBJ2-3
CDR3aa: ASSVSSGRDQETQY; v_gene: TRBV2; j_gene: TRBJ2-5
CDR3aa: ASSRLAGEQETQY; v_gene: TRBV7-7; j_gene: TRBJ2-5
CDR3aa: AWSVHGSDYEQY; v_gene: TRBV30; j_gene: TRBJ2-7
CDR3aa: AWSVQWGTEAF; v_gene: TRBV30; j_gene: TRBJ1-1
CDR3aa: AISFGTSGKETQY; v_gene: TRBV10-3; j_gene: TRBJ2-5
CDR3aa: ASSLGLQPQH; v_gene: TRBV5-8; j_gene: TRBJ1-5
CDR3aa: ASKAQTYEQY; v_gene: TRBV6-2/TRBV6-3; j_gene: TRBJ2-7
CDR3aa: ASSVTGTSGTDTQY; v_gene: TRBV9; j_gene: TRBJ2-3
CDR3aa: AWTIGTGNTEAF; v_gene: TRBV30; j_gene: TRBJ1-1
CDR3aa: ASSYSLGSYEQY; v_gene: TRBV6-5; j_gene: TRBJ2-7
CDR3aa: ASRPSGAPNEQF; v_gene: TRBV6-2/TRBV6-3; j_gene: TRBJ2-1
CDR3aa: ATTTDQETQY; v_gene: TRBV6-2/TRBV6-3; j_gene: TRBJ2-5
CDR3aa: ASSHRVGGTGELF; v_gene: TRBV19; j_gene: TRBJ2-2
CDR3aa: ASSLTGTNQPQH; v_gene: TRBV7-2; j_gene: TRBJ1-5
CDR3aa: ASTPPGAWVPQH; v_gene: TRBV28; j_gene: TRBJ1-5
CDR3aa: ASSLLGTDTEAF; v_gene: TRBV5-1; j_gene: TRBJ1-1
CDR3aa: ASSWTVAETQY; v_gene: TRBV12-3/TRBV12-4; j_gene: TRBJ2-5
CDR3aa: ASSLPRDLAGYEQY; v_gene: TRBV28; j_gene: TRBJ2-7
CDR3aa: SATPQGGEGYT; v_gene: TRBV20-1; j_gene: TRBJ1-2
CDR3aa: ASSPPAGPGTQY; v_gene: TRBV18; j_gene: TRBJ2-5
CDR3aa: ASSYQREGLNEQF; v_gene: TRBV6-5; j_gene: TRBJ2-1
CDR3aa: ASSPSTSSGEQF; v_gene: TRBV13; j_gene: TRBJ2-1
CDR3aa: ASSPGTLPQETQY; v_gene: TRBV7-7; j_gene: TRBJ2-5
CDR3aa: SANAGRGKNIQY; v_gene: TRBV20-1; j_gene: TRBJ2-4
CDR3aa: ASSLTGGQPQH; v_gene: TRBV12-3/TRBV12-4; j_gene: TRBJ1-5
CDR3aa: ASRSGTGVYEQY; v_gene: TRBV6-1; j_gene: TRBJ2-7
CDR3aa: ASSFSQAVSPDQY; v_gene: TRBV6-9; j_gene: TRBJ2-4
CDR3aa: ASSQAGVVGETQY; v_gene: TRBV12-3/TRBV12-4; j_gene: TRBJ2-5
CDR3aa: SATLGTAGYT; v_gene: TRBV20-1; j_gene: TRBJ1-2
CDR3aa: ASSYSKLARATGELF; v_gene: TRBV6-6; j_gene: TRBJ2-2
CDR3aa: ASSKEGGETQY; v_gene: TRBV28; j_gene: TRBJ2-5
CDR3aa: ASRLAGGASADTQY; v_gene: TRBV12-3/TRBV12-4; j_gene: TRBJ2-3
CDR3aa: ASSPPVLETQY; v_gene: TRBV18; j_gene: TRBJ2-5
CDR3aa: ASSETSGTDTQY; v_gene: TRBV6-1; j_gene: TRBJ2-3
CDR3aa: AWLGQQSYEQY; v_gene: TRBV30; j_gene: TRBJ2-7
CDR3aa: ASSLGVGTGIAEAF; v_gene: TRBV7-9; j_gene: TRBJ1-1
CDR3aa: SAGTGRNIQY; v_gene: TRBV20-1; j_gene: TRBJ2-4